The sequence of this T cell receptor (beta chain) was determined in a study of blood T cell repertoires in COVID-19. Across the whole study: The samples span acute and convalescent COVID-19 from the United States, Italy and Spain. The analysed material was cDNA or gDNA that came from T cells, B-cell-depleted T cells, or PBMCs.

The germline V gene has CDR1 SGHNT and CDR2 YYREEE (reference sequence). This CDR3 region has 16 residues. J gave up 1 base and V 4 bases, and 7 bases lay outside the gene matches. Under the authors' procedure: Cell counts per sample came from amplifying reference gene primers. Using immunoSEQ multiplex PCR, the repertoire was profiled, and TCRdb retains in-frame clones only, with some absent. The V and J calls and clone size come from that table; D and trimming were worked out from the DNA. In the table there are over 100,000 clones, over 60% of which are singletons. Sample: peripheral blood. The source is a woman in her 70s with acute or convalescent COVID-19. The chain employs TRBV5-4 and TRBJ2-1; 8 nucleotides agree with TRBD2. CDR3 in amino acids: CASSRGGSISYNEQFF. The CDR3 bases are TGTGCCAGCAGCCGGGGGGGGAGTATTTCCTACAATGAGCAGTTCTTC.